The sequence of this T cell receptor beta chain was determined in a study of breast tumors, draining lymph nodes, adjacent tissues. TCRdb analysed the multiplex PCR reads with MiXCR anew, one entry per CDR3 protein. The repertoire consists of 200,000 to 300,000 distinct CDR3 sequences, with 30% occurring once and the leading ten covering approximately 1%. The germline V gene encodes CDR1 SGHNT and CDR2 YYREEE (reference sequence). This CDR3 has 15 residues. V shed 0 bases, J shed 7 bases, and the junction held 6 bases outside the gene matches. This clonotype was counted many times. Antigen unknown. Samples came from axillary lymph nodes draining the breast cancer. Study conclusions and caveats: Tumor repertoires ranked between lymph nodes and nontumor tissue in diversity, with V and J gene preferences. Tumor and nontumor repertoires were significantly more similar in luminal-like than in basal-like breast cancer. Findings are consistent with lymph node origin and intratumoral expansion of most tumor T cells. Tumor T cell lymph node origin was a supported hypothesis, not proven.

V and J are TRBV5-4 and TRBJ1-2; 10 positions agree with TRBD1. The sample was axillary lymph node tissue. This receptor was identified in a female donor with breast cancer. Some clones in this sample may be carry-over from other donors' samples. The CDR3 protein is CASSLASGQGSGYTF. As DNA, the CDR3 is TGTGCCAGCAGCTTGGCGTCGGGACAGGGGTCTGGCTACACCTTC.